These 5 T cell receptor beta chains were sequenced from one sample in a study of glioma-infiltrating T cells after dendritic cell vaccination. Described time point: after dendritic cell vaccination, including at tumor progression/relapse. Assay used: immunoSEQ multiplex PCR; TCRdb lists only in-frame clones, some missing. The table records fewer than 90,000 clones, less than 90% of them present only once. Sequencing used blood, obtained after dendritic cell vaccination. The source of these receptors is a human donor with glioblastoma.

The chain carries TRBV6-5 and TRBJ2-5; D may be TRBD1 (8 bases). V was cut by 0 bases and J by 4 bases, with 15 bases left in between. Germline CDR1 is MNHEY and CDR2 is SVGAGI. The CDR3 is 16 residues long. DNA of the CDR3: TGTGCCAGCAGTTACTCGTTGACAGGGGAGGGAGAGACCCAGTACTTC. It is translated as CASSYSLTGEGETQYF.

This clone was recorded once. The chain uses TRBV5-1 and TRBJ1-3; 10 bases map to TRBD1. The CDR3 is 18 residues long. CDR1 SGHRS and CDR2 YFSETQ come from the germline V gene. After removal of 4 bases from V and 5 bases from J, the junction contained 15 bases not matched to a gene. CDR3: CASSGGDRGYEGRNTIYF. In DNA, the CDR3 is TGCGCCAGCAGCGGCGGGGACAGGGGATATGAAGGGCGAAACACCATATATTTT.

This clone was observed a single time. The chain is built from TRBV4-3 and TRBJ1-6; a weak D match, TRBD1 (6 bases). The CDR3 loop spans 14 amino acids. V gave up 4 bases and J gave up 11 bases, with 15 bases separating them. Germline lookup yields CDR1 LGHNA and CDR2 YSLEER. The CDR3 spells CASSLRQDGTPLHF. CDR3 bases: TGCGCCAGCAGCCTCCGACAGGACGGGACACCCCTCCACTTT.

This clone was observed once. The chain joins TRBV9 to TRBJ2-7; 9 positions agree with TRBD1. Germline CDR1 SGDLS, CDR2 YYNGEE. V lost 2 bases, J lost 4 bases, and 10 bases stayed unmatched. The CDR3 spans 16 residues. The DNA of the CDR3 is TGTGCCAGCAGCGTGGGACCCGGGGACAGGGCTTACGAGCAGTACTTC. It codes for CASSVGPGDRAYEQYF.

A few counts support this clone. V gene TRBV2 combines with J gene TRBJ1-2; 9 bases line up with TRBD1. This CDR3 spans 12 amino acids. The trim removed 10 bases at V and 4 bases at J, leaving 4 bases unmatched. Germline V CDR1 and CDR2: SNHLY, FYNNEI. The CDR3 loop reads CATPGQGYGYTF. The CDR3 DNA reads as TGTGCCACCCCGGGACAGGGCTATGGCTACACCTTC.